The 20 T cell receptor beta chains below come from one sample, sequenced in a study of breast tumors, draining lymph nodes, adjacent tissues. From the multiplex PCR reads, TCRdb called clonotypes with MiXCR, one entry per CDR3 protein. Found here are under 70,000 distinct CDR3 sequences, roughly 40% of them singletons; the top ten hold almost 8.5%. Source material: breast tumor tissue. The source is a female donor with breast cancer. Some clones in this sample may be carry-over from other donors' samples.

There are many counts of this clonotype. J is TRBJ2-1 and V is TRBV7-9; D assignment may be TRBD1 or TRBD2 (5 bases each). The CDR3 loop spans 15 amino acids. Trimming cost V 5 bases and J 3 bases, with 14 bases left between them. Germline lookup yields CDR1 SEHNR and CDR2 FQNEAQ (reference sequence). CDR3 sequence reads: CASSPRGTSYNEQFF. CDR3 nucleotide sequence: TGTGCCAGCAGCCCCCGAGGGACCAGCTACAATGAGCAGTTCTTC.

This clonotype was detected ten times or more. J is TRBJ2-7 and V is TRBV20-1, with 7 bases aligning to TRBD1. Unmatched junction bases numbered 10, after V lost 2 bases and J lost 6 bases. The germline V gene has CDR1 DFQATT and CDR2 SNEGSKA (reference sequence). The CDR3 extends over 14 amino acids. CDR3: CSARQTGMSPEQYF. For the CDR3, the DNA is TGCAGTGCTAGACAGACAGGGATGTCTCCCGAGCAGTACTTC.

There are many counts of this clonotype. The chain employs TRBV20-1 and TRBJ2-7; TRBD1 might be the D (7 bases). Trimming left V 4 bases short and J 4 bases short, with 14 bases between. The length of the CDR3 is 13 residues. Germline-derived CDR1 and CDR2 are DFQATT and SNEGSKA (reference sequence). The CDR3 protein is CSAITTGRYEQYF. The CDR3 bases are TGCAGTGCTATAACGACAGGGAGGTACGAGCAGTACTTC.

The CDR3 DNA follows: TGTGCCAGCAGTTTAACTAGCCAAGAGACCCAGTACTTC. Protein: CASSLTSQETQYF. This chain uses TRBV12-3 or TRBV12-4 with TRBJ2-5; D is possibly TRBD2 (5 bases). Deletions cut 2 bases from V and 1 base from J, with 5 bases between. CDR3 length: 13 residues.

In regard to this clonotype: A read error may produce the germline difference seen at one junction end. In nucleotides, the CDR3 is TGCAGTGCTACTGGACGCGGTATAGGTTTCGAGCAGTGCTTC. It encodes CSATGRGIGFEQCF. V gene TRBV20-1 combines with J gene TRBJ2-7; D is ambiguous. Germline V gives CDR1 DFQATT, CDR2 SNEGSKA (reference sequence). CDR3 length: 14 amino acids.

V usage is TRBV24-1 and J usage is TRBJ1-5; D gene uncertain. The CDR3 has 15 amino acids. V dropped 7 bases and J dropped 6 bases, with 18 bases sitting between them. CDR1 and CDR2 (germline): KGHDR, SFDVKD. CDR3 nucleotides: TGTGCCACCAGCTCCAACCGTGGTTTTGGTCAGCCCCAGCATTTT. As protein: CATSSNRGFGQPQHF.

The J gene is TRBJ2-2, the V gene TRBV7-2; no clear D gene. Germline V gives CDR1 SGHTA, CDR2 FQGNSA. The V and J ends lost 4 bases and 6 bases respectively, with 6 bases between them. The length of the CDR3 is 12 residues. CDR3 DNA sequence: TGTGCCAGCAGCTACGAACCCGGGGAGCTGTTTTTT. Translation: CASSYEPGELFF.

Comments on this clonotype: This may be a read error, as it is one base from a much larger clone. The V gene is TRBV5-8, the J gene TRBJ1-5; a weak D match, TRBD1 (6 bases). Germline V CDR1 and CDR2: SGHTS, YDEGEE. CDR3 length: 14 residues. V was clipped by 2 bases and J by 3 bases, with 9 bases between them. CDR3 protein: CASSLQGSNQPQHF. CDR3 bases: TGTGCCAGCAGCTTACAGGGTTCCAATCAGCCCCAGCATTTT. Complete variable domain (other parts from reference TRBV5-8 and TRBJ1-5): EAGVTQSPTHLIKTRGQQATLRCSPISGHTSVYWYQQALGLGLQFLLWYDEGEERNRGNFPPRFSGRQFPNYSSELNVNALELEDSALYLCASSLQGSNQPQHFGDGTRLSIL.

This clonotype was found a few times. Here the CDR3 reads CASSQYRDTEAFF. The DNA of the CDR3 is TGCGCCAGCAGCCAATACAGGGATACTGAAGCTTTCTTT. The chain employs TRBV4-1 and TRBJ1-1; tentatively, D is TRBD1 (6 bases). The CDR3 is 13 residues long. The germline V and J ends were trimmed by 2 bases and 5 bases, with 9 bases remaining between them. Looked up from germline, CDR1 is MGHRA and CDR2 is YSYEKL.

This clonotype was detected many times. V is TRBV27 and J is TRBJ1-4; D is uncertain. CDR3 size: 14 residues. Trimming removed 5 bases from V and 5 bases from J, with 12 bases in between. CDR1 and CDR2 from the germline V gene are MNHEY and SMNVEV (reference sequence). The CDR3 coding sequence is TGTGCCAGCAGTCCTCGGACGGTGAATGAAAAACTGTTTTTT. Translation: CASSPRTVNEKLFF.

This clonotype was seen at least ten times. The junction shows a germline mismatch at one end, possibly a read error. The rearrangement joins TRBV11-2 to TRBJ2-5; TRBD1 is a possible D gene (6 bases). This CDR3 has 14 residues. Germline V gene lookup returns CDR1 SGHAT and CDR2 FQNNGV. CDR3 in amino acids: CASSLDRGQGTQYF. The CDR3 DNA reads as TGTGCCAGCAGCTTAGACAGGGGCCAAGGGACCCAGTACTTC.

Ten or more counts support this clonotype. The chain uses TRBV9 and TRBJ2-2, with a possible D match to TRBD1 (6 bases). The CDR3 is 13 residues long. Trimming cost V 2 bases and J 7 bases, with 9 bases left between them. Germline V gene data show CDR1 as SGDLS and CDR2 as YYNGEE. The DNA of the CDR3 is TGTGCCAGCAGCGTCGGACAGATCGGGGAGCTGTTTTTT. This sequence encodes CASSVGQIGELFF.

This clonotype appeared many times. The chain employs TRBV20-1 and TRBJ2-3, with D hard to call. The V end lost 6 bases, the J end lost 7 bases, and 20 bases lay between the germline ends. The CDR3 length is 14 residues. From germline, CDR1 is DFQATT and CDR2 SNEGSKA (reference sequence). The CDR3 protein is CSAKGEALLNTQYF. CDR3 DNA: TGCAGTGCAAAGGGCGAGGCCCTACTAAATACGCAGTATTTT.

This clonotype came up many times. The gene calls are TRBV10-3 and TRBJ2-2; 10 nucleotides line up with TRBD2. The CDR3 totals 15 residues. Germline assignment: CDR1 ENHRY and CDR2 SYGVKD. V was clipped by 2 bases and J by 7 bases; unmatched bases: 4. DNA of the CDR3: TGTGCCATCAGTGAGCTAGCGGGGGACAACGGGGAGCTGTTTTTT. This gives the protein CAISELAGDNGELFF.

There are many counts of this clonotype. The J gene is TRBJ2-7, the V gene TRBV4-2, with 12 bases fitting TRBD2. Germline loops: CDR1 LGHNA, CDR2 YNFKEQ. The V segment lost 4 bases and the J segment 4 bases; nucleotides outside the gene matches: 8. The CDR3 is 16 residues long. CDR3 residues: CASSPLAGGLIYEQYF. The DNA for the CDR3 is TGTGCCAGCAGCCCCCTAGCGGGGGGGCTTATATACGAGCAGTACTTC.

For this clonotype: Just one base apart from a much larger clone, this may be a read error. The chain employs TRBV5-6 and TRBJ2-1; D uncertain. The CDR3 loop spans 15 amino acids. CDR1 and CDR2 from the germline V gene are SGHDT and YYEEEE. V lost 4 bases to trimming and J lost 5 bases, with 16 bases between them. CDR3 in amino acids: CASSPPEALNNEQFF. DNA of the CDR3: TGTGCCAGCAGCCCCCCCGAGGCGCTCAACAATGAGCAGTTCTTC. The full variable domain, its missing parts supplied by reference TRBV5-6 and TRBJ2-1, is DAGVTQSPTHLIKTRGQQVTLRCSPKSGHDTVSWYQQALGQGPQFIFQYYEEEERQRGNFPDRFSGHQFPNYSSELNVNALLLGDSALYLCASSPPEALNNEQFFGPGTRLTVL.

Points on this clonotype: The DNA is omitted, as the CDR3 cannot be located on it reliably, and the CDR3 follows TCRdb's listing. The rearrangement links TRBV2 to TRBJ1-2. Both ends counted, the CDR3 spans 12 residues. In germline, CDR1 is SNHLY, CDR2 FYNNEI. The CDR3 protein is CASSEWYYGCTF.

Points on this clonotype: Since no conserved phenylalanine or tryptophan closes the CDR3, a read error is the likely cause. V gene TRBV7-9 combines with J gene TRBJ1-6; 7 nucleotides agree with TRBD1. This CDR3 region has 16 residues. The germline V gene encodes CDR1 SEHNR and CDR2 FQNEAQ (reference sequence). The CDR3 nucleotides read TGTGCCAGCAGCGAAAGGGACAGCTCCTGTAATTCACCCCTCCACCTT. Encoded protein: CASSERDSSCNSPLHL.

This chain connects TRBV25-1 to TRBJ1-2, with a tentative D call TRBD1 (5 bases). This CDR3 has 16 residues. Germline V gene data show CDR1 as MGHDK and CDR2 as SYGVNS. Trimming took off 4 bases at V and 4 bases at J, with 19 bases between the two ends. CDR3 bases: TGTGCCAGCAGTGCTGGGGGAGGGGTTTTGACCTATGGCTACACCTTC. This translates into CASSAGGGVLTYGYTF.

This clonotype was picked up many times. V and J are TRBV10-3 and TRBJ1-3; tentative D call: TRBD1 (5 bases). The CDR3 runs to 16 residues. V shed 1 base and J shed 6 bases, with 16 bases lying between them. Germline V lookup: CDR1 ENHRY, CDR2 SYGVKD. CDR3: CAISEYARQRINTIYF. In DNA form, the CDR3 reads TGTGCCATCAGTGAGTACGCCCGACAGAGGATAAACACCATATATTTT.